The rows below give T cell receptor beta chains drawn from one sample of a study of T cell responses to AZD1222 COVID-19 vaccine. Method: immunoSEQ multiplex PCR; TCRdb's copy keeps in-frame clones and lacks some. This sample carries some 110,000 clones, approximately 90% of them seen once, and the ten largest clones take 3.5%. The sequencing here drew on peripheral blood, taken 28 days after the second AZD1222 dose. These receptors originate from an adult who received the AZD1222 COVID-19 vaccine. Each CDR3 is given with its conserved first and last residue. The D gene is left open where the match is weak. A row's size may be missing; if present it is once, few, many or a size class.

D gene	clone size	J gene	V gene	CDR3 DNA	CDR3 protein
TRBD1	NA	TRBJ1-1	TRBV28	TGTGCCAGCAGTTCCTATGGGCAGGGGGACACTGAAGCTTTCTTT	CASSSYGQGDTEAFF
TRBD1	NA	TRBJ2-7	TRBV10-3	TGTGCCATCGGAAAGACAGGGGCGGATTCCTACGAGCAGTACTTC	CAIGKTGADSYEQYF
TRBD1	few	TRBJ2-3	TRBV6-4	TGTGCCAGCAGTGACTCGGCCCGGGACAGGGGCGCAGATACGCAGTATTTT	CASSDSARDRGADTQYF
NA	few	TRBJ1-6	TRBV5-4	TGTGCCAGCAGCTTGGCCGGGGGAGACTCACCCCTCCACTTT	CASSLAGGDSPLHF
TRBD1	NA	TRBJ1-6	TRBV18	TGTGCCAGCTCACCAGTTGGTAGGGACAGAAATTCACCCCTCCACTTT	CASSPVGRDRNSPLHF
NA	NA	TRBJ1-4	TRBV5-4	TGTGCCAGCAGCCATTGGACAGCCCTTAATGAAAAACTGTTTTTT	CASSHWTALNEKLFF
NA	NA	TRBJ1-2	TRBV7-9	TGTGCCAGCAGCAACACCCACCACTATGGCTACACCTTC	CASSNTHHYGYTF
NA	NA	TRBJ1-1	TRBV7-3	TGTGCCAGCAGTCCGAAGGGCGGCGGGAACACTGAAGCTTTCTTT	CASSPKGGGNTEAFF
NA	NA	TRBJ1-2	TRBV2	TGTGCCAGCAGGGGTAGAACAGGGATGAGGGATGGCTACACCTTC	CASRGRTGMRDGYTF
TRBD1	NA	TRBJ1-5	TRBV7-6	TGTGCCAGCAGCTTAGGACAGGGTGGCAGCAATCAGCCCCAGCATTTT	CASSLGQGGSNQPQHF
NA	NA	TRBJ1-5	TRBV7-9	TGTGCCAGCAGCTTATTTGGGTCAGATAATCAGCCCCAGCATTTT	CASSLFGSDNQPQHF
NA	NA	TRBJ1-2	TRBV28	TGTGCCAGCAGTCCTCCCCCCGGACGAGTGTGGTACACCTTC	CASSPPPGRVWYTF
NA	NA	TRBJ1-3	TRBV6-4	TGTGCCAGCAGTGTTTTTGCAGGGGCTGGAAACACCATATATTTT	CASSVFAGAGNTIYF
NA	NA	TRBJ2-3	TRBV5-1	TGCGCCAGCAGCTTAAGCGGGCGAGCCACAGATACGCAGTATTTT	CASSLSGRATDTQYF
TRBD2	NA	TRBJ2-3	TRBV7-2	TGTGCCAGCAGCTTAGGGGCTAGCGGGAGCACAGATACGCAGTATTTT	CASSLGASGSTDTQYF
TRBD2	NA	TRBJ2-7	TRBV11-2	TGTGCCAGCAGCTCCCTGGGTAGCGGGACCTCCTACGAGCAGTACTTC	CASSSLGSGTSYEQYF
NA	NA	TRBJ1-5	TRBV15	TGTGCCACCAGCAGCGGGCCCGGCGGCAATCAGCCCCAGCATTTT	CATSSGPGGNQPQHF
NA	NA	TRBJ1-5	TRBV6-5	TGTGCCAGCAGTCCGTCGGGAGGAAGCAATCAGCCCCAGCATTTT	CASSPSGGSNQPQHF
NA	NA	TRBJ1-1	TRBV9	TGTGCCAGCAGCGTAGTAGGAGGGTCTGAAGCTTTCTTT	CASSVVGGSEAFF
NA	NA	TRBJ2-1	TRBV2	TGTGCCAGCAGTCACATAAACCCGTACAATGAGCAGTTCTTC	CASSHINPYNEQFF
NA	NA	TRBJ2-1	TRBV2	TGTGCCAGCAGAGTCCCTACTGAGCAGTTCTTC	CASRVPTEQFF
TRBD1	NA	TRBJ2-2	TRBV7-6	TGTGCCAGCAGCCGAAAAGGGACAGGGAGCACCGGGGAGCTGTTTTTT	CASSRKGTGSTGELFF
TRBD1	NA	TRBJ2-5	TRBV6-5	TGTGCCAGCAGTCGGACAGGGGGTCAAGAGACCCAGTACTTC	CASSRTGGQETQYF